In this sample, the clone carrying this T cell receptor (beta chain) turned up many times. Its antigen remains unidentified. The data were obtained in a study of T cell repertoires in cytomegalovirus infection. Across the whole study: Indicated by public TCR beta signatures were CMV infection and matching HLA type. Overall study results and limits: Cumulative frequency of public TCR beta families picked out carriers of CMV plus the relevant HLA. The ex vivo response was dominated by HLA-C-restricted CMV-specific TCR beta clonotypes.

V gave up 4 bases and J gave up 3 bases; unmatched junction bases: 3. CDR1 is SGHNT, CDR2 YYREEE, per germline (reference sequence). This CDR3 has 15 residues. Each CDR3 protein gets one entry after TCRdb re-called the reads with MiXCR. The sample carries 85,000 to 120,000 distinct CDR3 sequences, approximately 15% recorded once. Sequencing was done on a sample of PBMCs. V gene TRBV5-4 combines with J gene TRBJ2-1; 11 bases line up with TRBD2. The receptor comes from a human donor in good health (CMV status not recorded). Some clones in this sample may be carry-over from other donors' samples. CDR3 residues: CASSGTSGLYNEQFF. In DNA, the CDR3 is TGTGCCAGCAGCGGGACTAGCGGACTCTACAATGAGCAGTTCTTC.